This T cell receptor beta chain emerged from a study of beta chain features in type 1 diabetes. Study as a whole: Across the samples, about 100 million sorted cells were examined in total. General study points: For TCRB rearrangement, an influence of HLA type remained unresolved here. Patients with type 1 diabetes carried fewer insertions and had more deletions at their VDJ junctions.

This CDR3 is 14 amino acids long. The germline CDR1 and CDR2 sequences are SEHNR and FQNEAQ (reference sequence). V shed 5 bases and J 1 base; nucleotides not matched to a gene: 3. As for this clone: Its antigen is undetermined.

What was sequenced were expressed TCRB transcripts, since all of the isolated RNA had been reverse transcribed. TCRdb keeps only in-frame clones here, not all; method: immunoSEQ multiplex PCR. The repertoire has under 450,000 clones, roughly 13% of them found once; the top ten carry 0.035% to 0.04%. Sequences were obtained from naive CD4+ T cells from blood. The gene calls are TRBV7-9 and TRBJ2-3, with 7 bases fitting TRBD2. The TCR comes from a man aged 25 to 45 in good health. In DNA form, the CDR3 reads TGTGCCAGCAGCAAAAGCGGGGGCACAGATACGCAGTATTTT. This sequence encodes CASSKSGGTDTQYF.